One sample yielded the 8 T cell receptor beta chains listed below, sequenced in a study of cytomegalovirus exposure and HLA in healthy donors. Amplification used 60 Vbeta primers and 13 Jbeta primers. This table comes from immunoSEQ multiplex PCR, and its TCRdb copy is limited to in-frame clones, with some not included. This table holds 90,000 to 100,000 clones, around 66% found once. Sequencing was done on a sample of PBMCs. The receptors originated from a man aged 25 to 40 in good health and CMV-seronegative.

The rearrangement links TRBV18 to TRBJ1-1, with TRBD1 matching over 9 bases. Germline trimming cut 1 base from V and 5 bases from J; bases unmatched to any gene: 8. The V gene's germline CDR1 is KGHSH and CDR2 LQKENI. CDR3 length equals 16 residues. This CDR3 is CASSPQGTGRGTEAFF. CDR3 DNA sequence: TGTGCCAGCTCACCACAGGGGACAGGGCGAGGAACTGAAGCTTTCTTT.

V gene TRBV28 combines with J gene TRBJ2-5; TRBD1 is a possible D gene (6 bases). The end of the DNA fits TRBJ2-7 better, so the J call may be wrong. Germline V gene data show CDR1 as MDHEN and CDR2 as SYDVKM. The CDR3 totals 13 residues. CDR3 loop: CASRPTGFYEQYF. In DNA, the CDR3 is TGTGCCAGCAGGCCAACAGGGTTCTACGAGCAGTACTTC.

The V gene is TRBV4-1, the J gene TRBJ2-1; 7 nucleotides match TRBD1. V lost 6 bases, J lost 6 bases, and 14 bases stayed unmatched. There are 16 residues in the CDR3. Per the germline V gene, CDR1 is MGHRA and CDR2 is YSYEKL. The CDR3 sequence is CASSQTGTDYPNEQFF. For the CDR3, the DNA is TGCGCCAGCAGTCAAACCGGGACAGATTACCCCAATGAGCAGTTCTTC.

The rearrangement joins TRBV27 to TRBJ2-7, with D possibly TRBD1 on 6 matching bases. CDR1 is MNHEY and CDR2 is SMNVEV in the germline V gene (reference sequence). The CDR3 has 12 amino acids. V lost 6 bases to trimming and J lost 9 bases, with 15 bases between them. CDR3 loop: CASSQTGTTQYF. CDR3 coding DNA: TGTGCCAGCAGCCAAACCGGGACAACGCAGTACTTC.

The sample holds a few counts of this clone. V is TRBV15 and J is TRBJ2-1; 10 bases map to TRBD2. Germline-derived CDR1 and CDR2 are LNHNV and YYDKDF (reference sequence). After removal of 0 bases from V and 3 bases from J, the junction contained 5 bases not matched to a gene. The CDR3 has 17 residues. The CDR3: CATSREASGRLYNEQFF. The CDR3, as DNA: TGTGCCACCAGCAGAGAGGCTAGCGGGAGACTCTACAATGAGCAGTTCTTC.

The CDR3 DNA reads as TGCGCCAGCAGCCCGGGACTAGCGGGAGGGGAAGAGCAGTACTTC. Translation gives CASSPGLAGGEEQYF. V usage is TRBV5-1 and J usage is TRBJ2-7; 16 bases match TRBD2. Per the germline V gene, CDR1 is SGHRS and CDR2 is YFSETQ. The CDR3 runs to 15 residues. The V and J ends lost 4 bases and 7 bases, in that order; junction bases with no gene match: 5.

This chain connects TRBV10-3 to TRBJ2-1, with D possibly TRBD1 on 6 matching bases. The CDR3 is made up of 14 amino acids. Germline V gene sequence: CDR1 ENHRY, CDR2 SYGVKD. V was shortened by 5 bases and J by 4 bases, with 12 bases between the two germline ends. Here the CDR3 reads CAISREQGYNEQFF. For the CDR3, the DNA is TGTGCCATCAGTAGGGAACAGGGATACAATGAGCAGTTCTTC.

The chain uses TRBV19 and TRBJ2-7, with TRBD2 matching over 10 bases. This CDR3 contains 19 residues. Unmatched junction bases numbered 16, after V lost 5 bases and J lost 0 bases. Germline V gene sequence: CDR1 LNHDA, CDR2 SQIVND (reference sequence). DNA of the CDR3: TGTGCCAGTAGTCGCTCCTCGGGTAGCGGGAGGACCCACTCCTACGAGCAGTACTTC. It encodes CASSRSSGSGRTHSYEQYF.